The 32 T cell receptor beta chains below come from one sample, sequenced in a study of OX40 agonist ivuxolimab in advanced cancers. The table came from immunoSEQ multiplex PCR; TCRdb's copy has only in-frame clones and leaves some out. The table records approximately 77,000 clones, roughly 80% of them present only once. The sequencing here drew on CD4+ or CD8+ T cells sorted from blood, taken in a trial of the OX40 agonist ivuxolimab. The source is an adult with an advanced solid tumor such as melanoma, head and neck, liver or kidney cancer.

This clone was detected only once. V is TRBV5-8 and J is TRBJ1-1; D gene uncertain. The V gene lost 0 bases and the J gene lost 0 bases, with 12 bases spanning the gap. The germline gives CDR1 SGHTS, CDR2 YDEGEE. The CDR3 runs 16 residues. CDR3 sequence reads: CASSLVGRPMNTEAFF. The CDR3 DNA reads as TGTGCCAGCAGCTTGGTAGGCAGACCCATGAACACTGAAGCTTTCTTT.

V usage is TRBV5-1 and J usage is TRBJ2-3; D is possibly TRBD2 (6 bases). V lost 6 bases and J lost 0, with 17 bases in between. The germline gives CDR1 SGHRS, CDR2 YFSETQ. This CDR3 has 16 residues. CDR3 loop: CASNLGQRASTDTQYF. DNA of the CDR3: TGCGCCAGCAACCTGGGTCAGCGGGCGAGCACAGATACGCAGTATTTT. The variable domain in full, completed from reference TRBV5-1 and TRBJ2-3, reads KAGVTQTPRYLIKTRGQQVTLSCSPISGHRSVSWYQQTPGQGLQFLFEYFSETQRNKGNFPGRFSGRQFSNSRSEMNVSTLELGDSALYLCASNLGQRASTDTQYFGPGTRLTVL.

The chain carries TRBV9 and TRBJ2-2; 8 positions match TRBD1. Looked up from germline, CDR1 is SGDLS and CDR2 is YYNGEE. The CDR3 runs 14 residues. V shed 5 bases and J 4 bases; nucleotides not matched to a gene: 4. CDR3 region: CASRQGGVTGELFF. CDR3 DNA: TGTGCCAGCAGACAGGGGGGCGTCACCGGGGAGCTGTTTTTT. The full variable domain, its missing parts supplied by reference TRBV9 and TRBJ2-2, is DSGVTQTPKHLITATGQRVTLRCSPRSGDLSVYWYQQSLDQGLQFLIQYYNGEERAKGNILERFSAQQFPDLHSELNLSSLELGDSALYFCASRQGGVTGELFFGEGSRLTVL.

CDR3 DNA: TGTGCCAGCAGTGAAAAGGCCCTTAGCAATCAGCCCCAGCATTTT. Protein: CASSEKALSNQPQHF. This sequence joins TRBV2 and TRBJ1-5; D uncertain. V lost 2 bases to trimming and J lost 0 bases, with 8 bases between them. Germline CDR1 reads SNHLY; CDR2 reads FYNNEI. The CDR3 consists of 15 residues.

CDR3 amino acids: CAISDGGSTYNEQFF. The CDR3 DNA follows: TGTGCCATCAGTGATGGGGGATCTACCTACAATGAGCAGTTCTTC. The V and J genes are TRBV10-3 and TRBJ2-1; the D gene could be TRBD1 or TRBD2 (5 bases each). Germline values: CDR1 ENHRY, CDR2 SYGVKD. The CDR3 totals 15 residues. Trimming stripped 3 bases from V and 2 bases from J, with 11 bases between.

The chain is built from TRBV6-4 and TRBJ2-3; 8 nucleotides align to TRBD1. V was pared by 7 bases and J by 0 bases, with 3 bases of the junction left unmatched. The CDR3 runs to 14 residues. Germline V gene data show CDR1 as MRHNA and CDR2 as SNTAGT. DNA for the CDR3: TGTGCCAGCAAGACAGGGGCCAGCACAGATACGCAGTATTTT. It is translated as CASKTGASTDTQYF.

The rearrangement joins TRBV7-9 to TRBJ1-3; weak D call: TRBD1 (5 bases). Trimming removed 0 bases at V and 2 bases at J, with 8 bases between. Germline V lookup: CDR1 SEHNR, CDR2 FQNEAQ (reference sequence). This CDR3 spans 15 amino acids. CDR3 nucleotide sequence: TGTGCCAGCAGCTTAGCGGGGACTACTGGAAACACCATATATTTT. Translated, it gives CASSLAGTTGNTIYF.

The chain has TRBV7-2 and TRBJ2-7; perhaps TRBD1 as D (6 bases). V was clipped by 4 bases and J by 0 bases, with 7 bases between them. The germline V gene has CDR1 SGHTA and CDR2 FQGNSA. The CDR3 sequence is 13 residues long. The CDR3 loop is CASSWDTSYEQYF. CDR3 in DNA: TGTGCCAGCAGCTGGGACACCTCCTACGAGCAGTACTTC.

The rearrangement joins TRBV15 to TRBJ1-6; unclear D gene. The germline V and J ends were trimmed by 4 bases and 5 bases, with 6 bases remaining between them. Germline V lookup: CDR1 LNHNV, CDR2 YYDKDF (reference sequence). The CDR3 runs to 13 residues. CDR3 sequence: CATSNRDNSPLHF. CDR3 DNA: TGTGCCACCAGCAATAGGGATAATTCACCCCTCCACTTT.

Written as DNA, the CDR3 is TGTGCCTGGAGTCGAAGCTCCTCTGGAAACACCATATATTTT. This sequence encodes CAWSRSSSGNTIYF. This chain links TRBV30 with TRBJ1-3, with D hard to call. The CDR3 covers 14 residues. Trimming left V 2 bases short and J 0 bases short, with 8 bases between. CDR1 is GTSNPN, CDR2 SVGIG, per germline (reference sequence).

CDR3 region: CSVTYISYEQYF. The CDR3 nucleotides read TGCAGCGTTACCTACATTTCCTACGAGCAGTACTTC. The rearrangement joins TRBV29-1 to TRBJ2-7; no reliable D call. The CDR3 spans 12 residues. CDR1 and CDR2 from the germline V gene are SQVTM and ANQGSEA. Trimming took 5 bases from V and 1 from J, leaving 9 bases between them.

J is TRBJ2-1 and V is TRBV29-1, with D possibly being TRBD2 (5 bases). This CDR3 spans 13 amino acids. Per germline, CDR1 SQVTM and CDR2 ANQGSEA. The CDR3 here is CPDSSLAINEQFF. In DNA, the CDR3 is TGCCCCGATTCGAGTCTAGCAATCAATGAGCAGTTCTTC.

The chain recombines TRBV7-9 with TRBJ2-3; D not certain. The CDR3 loop spans 14 amino acids. Germline V gene data show CDR1 as SEHNR and CDR2 as FQNEAQ (reference sequence). The V end lost 7 bases, the J end lost 0 bases, and 11 bases lay between the germline ends. CDR3 protein: CASTQSSSTDTQYF. The CDR3 nucleotides read TGTGCCAGCACCCAATCATCAAGCACAGATACGCAGTATTTT.

In the case of this clone: At one end, the junction sequence differs from germline, possibly due to a read error. The chain employs TRBV7-2 and TRBJ2-7, with TRBD2 matching 11 bases. The germline V gene has CDR1 SGHTA and CDR2 FQGNSA. The length of the CDR3 is 13 residues. The CDR3 spells CASSIAGGYEQYF. DNA for the CDR3: TGTGCCAGCAGCATAGCGGGGGGGTACGAGCAGTACTTC.

This sequence joins TRBV7-9 and TRBJ2-3, with TRBD2 identical over 7 bases. Germline V lookup: CDR1 SEHNR, CDR2 FQNEAQ (reference sequence). The length of the CDR3 is 14 residues. Trimming at V came to 5 bases and at J to 7 bases, leaving 9 bases not matched to a gene. CDR3: CASSPRGEIHTQYF. The CDR3 DNA reads as TGTGCCAGCAGCCCCCGGGGGGAGATCCATACGCAGTATTTT.

A word on this clone: This CDR3 is also generated by other DNA sequences in the sample. The chain joins TRBV28 to TRBJ1-2; 12 positions match TRBD1. The CDR3 length is 14 residues. V shed 5 bases and J 8 bases; nucleotides not matched to a gene: 6. Germline lookup yields CDR1 MDHEN and CDR2 SYDVKM. The CDR3 region is CASSGGQGAGGYTF. The CDR3 DNA reads as TGTGCCAGCAGTGGGGGACAGGGGGCGGGCGGCTACACCTTC.

This clone was recorded only once. The chain uses TRBV28 and TRBJ2-3; TRBD1 agrees at 11 bases. CDR3 size: 14 residues. V gave up 7 bases and J gave up 6 bases; unmatched junction bases: 6. Looked up from germline, CDR1 is MDHEN and CDR2 is SYDVKM. CDR3 in DNA: TGTGCCAGCACCGCGGGGACAGGGGGGGATACGCAGTATTTT. This translates into CASTAGTGGDTQYF.

The gene calls are TRBV27 and TRBJ1-1, with D possibly TRBD1 on 5 matching bases. The CDR3 runs 15 residues. In germline, CDR1 is MNHEY, CDR2 SMNVEV (reference sequence). Trimming took off 5 bases at V and 3 bases at J, with 16 bases between the two ends. CDR3 region: CASSPWEGRDTEAFF. CDR3 bases: TGTGCCAGCAGTCCGTGGGAGGGACGGGACACTGAAGCTTTCTTT.

The V and J genes are TRBV16 and TRBJ2-1, with D perhaps matching TRBD2 (7 bases). Deletions cut 6 bases from V and 6 bases from J, with 18 bases between. Per germline, CDR1 KGHSY and CDR2 FQNENV. This CDR3 is built from 15 residues. The CDR3: CASSPWRGGGNEQFF. As DNA, the CDR3 is TGTGCCAGCAGTCCCTGGAGGGGAGGGGGCAATGAGCAGTTCTTC.

This clone was detected only once. The V gene is TRBV10-2, the J gene TRBJ1-1; 7 nucleotides line up with TRBD1. The CDR3 runs 13 residues. The germline V gene encodes CDR1 WSHSY and CDR2 SAAADI. Trimming removed 3 bases from V and 5 bases from J; junction bases left unmatched: 3. The CDR3 reads CASSDQGETEAFF. The CDR3 region has the DNA TGCGCCAGCAGTGATCAGGGGGAGACTGAAGCTTTCTTT.

CDR3 protein: CASSLRLAGVPETQYF. For the CDR3, the DNA is TGCGCCAGCAGCCTACGACTAGCGGGAGTACCCGAGACCCAGTACTTC. The chain joins TRBV5-1 to TRBJ2-5, with 12 bases that match TRBD2. The CDR3 spans 16 residues. The V segment lost 4 bases and the J segment 5 bases; nucleotides outside the gene matches: 9. CDR1 and CDR2 from the germline V gene are SGHRS and YFSETQ.

This clone came up once. V usage is TRBV27 and J usage is TRBJ2-7; TRBD2 matches 10 bases. V trimming: 6 bases; J trimming: 5 bases; junction bases outside the gene matches: 7. CDR3 size: 14 residues. Germline CDR1 is MNHEY and CDR2 is SMNVEV (reference sequence). The CDR3 nucleotides are TGTGCCAGCAGGCTACTAGCGGGAAATGACGAGCAGTACTTC. The encoded protein is CASRLLAGNDEQYF.

This clone was detected a few times. The chain recombines TRBV6-1 with TRBJ1-1, with D unclear. The CDR3 runs 12 residues. Germline assignment: CDR1 MNHNS and CDR2 SASEGT. With 10 bases removed from V and 7 bases from J, the gap between germline ends came to 16 bases. CDR3 DNA: TGTGCCACTAAGGAGCCCGCCTATGAAGCTTTCTTT. Its translation: CATKEPAYEAFF.

This clone appeared once. The genes are TRBV18 and TRBJ2-3; D remains ambiguous. Trimming pared 6 bases from V and 0 bases from J, leaving 10 bases between. Germline V gene sequence: CDR1 KGHSH, CDR2 LQKENI. This CDR3 has 14 residues. The CDR3 loop is CASSYTASTDTQYF. The CDR3 DNA reads TGTGCCAGCTCGTACACAGCTAGCACAGATACGCAGTATTTT.

This clone was seen a single time. Distinct nucleotide sequences in the sample also encode this CDR3. The chain combines TRBV2 with TRBJ2-3; D is possibly TRBD1 (5 bases). The ends were cut back, 6 bases at V and 0 bases at J, with 10 bases in the middle. The CDR3 has 14 amino acids. Germline CDR1 reads SNHLY; CDR2 reads FYNNEI. CDR3 sequence: CASRGDSSTDTQYF. Written as DNA, the CDR3 is TGTGCCAGCAGGGGTGACAGTAGCACAGATACGCAGTATTTT.

This clone was detected only a few times. V and J are TRBV7-9 and TRBJ2-7; 7 bases are a match to TRBD1. Losses at the gene ends were 0 bases for V and 1 base for J; bases not matched to a gene: 6. Looked up from germline, CDR1 is SEHNR and CDR2 is FQNEAQ (reference sequence). The CDR3 is 16 residues long. CDR3 region: CASSLAGDRMSYEQYF. CDR3 DNA sequence: TGTGCCAGCAGCTTAGCTGGGGACAGAATGTCCTACGAGCAGTACTTC.

The chain has TRBV5-1 and TRBJ2-1; tentative D call: TRBD2 (5 bases). CDR1 and CDR2 from the germline V gene are SGHRS and YFSETQ. The CDR3 contains 13 residues. V lost 4 bases and J lost 7, with 12 bases in between. DNA for the CDR3: TGCGCCAGCAGCCCGGGGAGAGGGAATGAGCAGTTCTTC. It is translated as CASSPGRGNEQFF.

The V call is TRBV9, the J call TRBJ2-3; 11 positions match TRBD2. CDR1 and CDR2 (germline): SGDLS, YYNGEE. The junction had 11 bases not matched to a gene; V was cut back by 0 bases and J by 2 bases. This CDR3 has 19 amino acids. CDR3 loop: CASSVESSGRPPPTDTQYF. DNA of the CDR3: TGTGCCAGCAGCGTAGAGTCTAGCGGGAGGCCTCCTCCCACAGATACGCAGTATTTT.

The sample holds one count of this clone. The V call is TRBV6-5, the J call TRBJ2-7; D unclear. This CDR3 is built from 11 residues. The V gene's germline CDR1 is MNHEY and CDR2 SVGAGI. V shed 2 bases and J shed 7 bases, with 6 bases lying between them. The CDR3 coding sequence is TGTGCCAGCAGTTACAAGGGTGAGCAGTACTTC. Its translation is CASSYKGEQYF.

This clone was counted once. The rearrangement links TRBV19 to TRBJ2-5; possibly TRBD2 for D (6 bases). The V gene lost 5 bases and the J gene lost 1 base, with 14 bases spanning the gap. Germline V gives CDR1 LNHDA, CDR2 SQIVND (reference sequence). This CDR3 is 15 amino acids long. This CDR3 is CASSGVAESQETQYF. CDR3 coding DNA: TGTGCCAGTAGTGGAGTAGCGGAGTCCCAAGAGACCCAGTACTTC.

CDR3 amino acids: CAISGSSGANVLTF. CDR3 DNA: TGTGCCATCAGCGGTTCCTCTGGGGCCAACGTCCTGACTTTC. This chain uses TRBV10-3 with TRBJ2-6; D gene ambiguous. Trimming took off 6 bases at V and 0 bases at J, with 6 bases between the two ends. This CDR3 has 14 amino acids. CDR1 ENHRY and CDR2 SYGVKD come from the germline V gene.

The CDR3 is CATSRDGGSIVETQYF. In DNA, the CDR3 is TGTGCCACCAGCAGAGATGGAGGGAGCATTGTAGAGACCCAGTACTTC. V gene TRBV15 combines with J gene TRBJ2-5, with D perhaps TRBD2 (6 bases). The CDR3 consists of 16 residues. Looked up from germline, CDR1 is LNHNV and CDR2 is YYDKDF (reference sequence). The germline V and J ends were trimmed by 0 bases and 4 bases, with 15 bases remaining between them.